The rows below give T cell receptor beta chains drawn from one sample of a study of technical replicates of blood from a few donors. TCRdb keeps only in-frame clones here, not all; method: immunoSEQ multiplex PCR. This repertoire shows tens of thousands of clones, around 90% found once; its top ten account for approximately 0.36%. The sequencing input was T cells isolated from PBMCs. Every receptor here comes from a human donor in good health. CDR3s include the opening cysteine and the closing phenylalanine or tryptophan. Fields, in order: clone size, D gene, J gene, V gene, CDR3 DNA, CDR3 protein. A D gene is named only where the DNA matches it firmly. Part of the rows lack a size; the others show once, few, many or a class for expanded clones.

clone size: -
D gene: TRBD1
J gene: TRBJ1-1
V gene: TRBV9
CDR3 DNA: TGTGCCAGCAGCGTCTCAACCGTGACAGGGATCGGTGAAGCTTTCTTT
CDR3 protein: CASSVSTVTGIGEAFF

clone size: -
D gene: TRBD2
J gene: TRBJ2-7
V gene: TRBV7-8
CDR3 DNA: TGTGCCAGCAGCCCACGGACTAGCGGGAACCCATCCTACGAGCAGTACTTC
CDR3 protein: CASSPRTSGNPSYEQYF

clone size: -
D gene: TRBD1
J gene: TRBJ2-1
V gene: TRBV7-9
CDR3 DNA: TGTGCCAGCACTCGACAGGGGAGTGAGCAGTTCTTC
CDR3 protein: CASTRQGSEQFF

clone size: -
D gene: -
J gene: TRBJ1-4
V gene: TRBV19
CDR3 DNA: TGTGCCAGTAGACGCTCGGGAGACTTCACAGACCTGTTTTTT
CDR3 protein: CASRRSGDFTDLFF

clone size: -
D gene: -
J gene: TRBJ2-7
V gene: TRBV4-1
CDR3 DNA: TGCGCCAGCAGCCCTTGGAGGGGTAGCGAGGTCGAGCAGTACTTC
CDR3 protein: CASSPWRGSEVEQYF

clone size: -
D gene: -
J gene: TRBJ2-5
V gene: TRBV18
CDR3 DNA: TGTGCCAGCTCACCATTTTACTCGGAGGAGACCCAGTACTTC
CDR3 protein: CASSPFYSEETQYF

clone size: -
D gene: -
J gene: TRBJ2-2
V gene: TRBV4-1
CDR3 DNA: TGCGCCAGCAGCCAAGATCCGGGGAACACCGGGGAGCTGTTTTTT
CDR3 protein: CASSQDPGNTGELFF

clone size: once
D gene: -
J gene: TRBJ2-1
V gene: TRBV30
CDR3 DNA: TGTGCCTGGAGTGTAATAGGATGGGCATACAATGAGCAGTTCTTC
CDR3 protein: CAWSVIGWAYNEQFF

clone size: -
D gene: TRBD2
J gene: TRBJ2-7
V gene: TRBV27
CDR3 DNA: TGTGCCAGCAGTTTAGTTAGCGGGAGAAAGTACTTC
CDR3 protein: CASSLVSGRKYF

clone size: -
D gene: -
J gene: TRBJ2-7
V gene: TRBV19
CDR3 DNA: TGTGCCAGTAGTGCCGTAGACAGGTCCTACGAGCAGTACTTC
CDR3 protein: CASSAVDRSYEQYF

clone size: -
D gene: -
J gene: TRBJ2-7
V gene: TRBV7-3
CDR3 DNA: TGTGCCAGCAGCCCCCTTCAGTACTTC
CDR3 protein: CASSPLQYF

clone size: once
D gene: TRBD1
J gene: TRBJ2-2
V gene: TRBV6-5
CDR3 DNA: TGTGCCAGCAGTTATTACCGACAGGGCCACACCGGGGAGCTGTTTTTT
CDR3 protein: CASSYYRQGHTGELFF

clone size: -
D gene: TRBD2
J gene: TRBJ2-7
V gene: TRBV7-9
CDR3 DNA: TGTGCCAGCAGCTCGCGACATAGCGGGCCCCCCTACGAGCAGTACTTC
CDR3 protein: CASSSRHSGPPYEQYF

clone size: -
D gene: TRBD1
J gene: TRBJ1-1
V gene: TRBV10-1
CDR3 DNA: TGCGCCAGCAAACCTACAGGGGGGGCTGAAGCTTTCTTT
CDR3 protein: CASKPTGGAEAFF

clone size: -
D gene: TRBD2
J gene: TRBJ2-7
V gene: TRBV29-1
CDR3 DNA: TGCAGCGTCGCGACTAGCACGTTCCGCGAGCAGTACTTC
CDR3 protein: CSVATSTFREQYF

clone size: -
D gene: TRBD2
J gene: TRBJ2-7
V gene: TRBV5-6
CDR3 DNA: TGTGCCAGCAGCTTGGGCGGGGAGGGATACGAGCAGTACTTC
CDR3 protein: CASSLGGEGYEQYF

clone size: -
D gene: -
J gene: TRBJ2-3
V gene: TRBV10-1
CDR3 DNA: TGCGCCACTCCGAACCATAAGACTGGCACAGATACGCAGTATTTT
CDR3 protein: CATPNHKTGTDTQYF

clone size: -
D gene: -
J gene: TRBJ1-4
V gene: TRBV2
CDR3 DNA: TGTGCCAGCAGTTCCCTGGGGGGAACTAATGAAAAACTGTTTTTT
CDR3 protein: CASSSLGGTNEKLFF